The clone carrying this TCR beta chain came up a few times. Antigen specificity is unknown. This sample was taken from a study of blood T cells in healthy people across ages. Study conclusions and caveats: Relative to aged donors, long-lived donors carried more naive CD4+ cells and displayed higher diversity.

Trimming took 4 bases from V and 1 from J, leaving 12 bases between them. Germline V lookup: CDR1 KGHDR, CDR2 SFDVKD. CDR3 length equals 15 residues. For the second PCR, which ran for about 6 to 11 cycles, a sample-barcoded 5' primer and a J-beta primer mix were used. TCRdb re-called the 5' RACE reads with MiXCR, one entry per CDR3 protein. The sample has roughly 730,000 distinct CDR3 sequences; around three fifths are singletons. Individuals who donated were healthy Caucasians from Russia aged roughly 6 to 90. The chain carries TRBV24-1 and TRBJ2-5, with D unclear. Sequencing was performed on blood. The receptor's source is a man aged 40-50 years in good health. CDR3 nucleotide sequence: TGTGCCACCAGTGACGCACAGCATCCCCAAGAGACCCAGTACTTC. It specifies CATSDAQHPQETQYF.